The sequence of this T cell receptor beta chain was determined in a study of blood T cell repertoires in COVID-19. Study context: Samples came from the United States, Italy and Spain, spanning acute and convalescent COVID-19. T cells, B-cell-depleted T cells, or PBMCs supplied cDNA or gDNA.

The trim removed 4 bases at V and 5 bases at J, leaving 6 bases unmatched. This CDR3 spans 15 amino acids. Looked up from germline, CDR1 is SNHLY and CDR2 is FYNNEI. TCRdb keeps only in-frame clones here, not all; method: immunoSEQ multiplex PCR. The sample consists of approximately 300,000 clones, 88% of them appearing once. This TCR came from a woman in her twenties or thirties with COVID-19, enrolled during active disease. The chain couples TRBV2 to TRBJ2-7; 12 bases map to TRBD2. The material sequenced was peripheral blood. The CDR3 coding sequence is TGTGCCAGCAGTGGTCTAGCGGGAGGGTCCGACGAGCAGTACTTC. This encodes CASSGLAGGSDEQYF.